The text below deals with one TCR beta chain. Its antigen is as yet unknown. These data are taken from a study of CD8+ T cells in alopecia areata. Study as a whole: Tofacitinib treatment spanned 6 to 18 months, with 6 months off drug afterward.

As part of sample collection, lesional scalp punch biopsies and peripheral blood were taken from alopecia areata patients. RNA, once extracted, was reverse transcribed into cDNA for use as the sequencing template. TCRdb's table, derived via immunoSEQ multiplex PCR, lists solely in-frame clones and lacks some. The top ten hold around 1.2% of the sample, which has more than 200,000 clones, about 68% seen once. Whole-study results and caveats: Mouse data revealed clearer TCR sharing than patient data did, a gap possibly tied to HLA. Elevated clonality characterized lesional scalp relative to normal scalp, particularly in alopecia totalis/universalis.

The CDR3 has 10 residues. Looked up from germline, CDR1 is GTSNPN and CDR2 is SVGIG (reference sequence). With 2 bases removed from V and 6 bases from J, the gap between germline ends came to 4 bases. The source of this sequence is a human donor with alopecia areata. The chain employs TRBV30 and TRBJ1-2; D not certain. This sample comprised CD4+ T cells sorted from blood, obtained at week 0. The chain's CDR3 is CAWSPNGYTF. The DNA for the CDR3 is TGTGCCTGGAGTCCGAATGGCTACACCTTC.